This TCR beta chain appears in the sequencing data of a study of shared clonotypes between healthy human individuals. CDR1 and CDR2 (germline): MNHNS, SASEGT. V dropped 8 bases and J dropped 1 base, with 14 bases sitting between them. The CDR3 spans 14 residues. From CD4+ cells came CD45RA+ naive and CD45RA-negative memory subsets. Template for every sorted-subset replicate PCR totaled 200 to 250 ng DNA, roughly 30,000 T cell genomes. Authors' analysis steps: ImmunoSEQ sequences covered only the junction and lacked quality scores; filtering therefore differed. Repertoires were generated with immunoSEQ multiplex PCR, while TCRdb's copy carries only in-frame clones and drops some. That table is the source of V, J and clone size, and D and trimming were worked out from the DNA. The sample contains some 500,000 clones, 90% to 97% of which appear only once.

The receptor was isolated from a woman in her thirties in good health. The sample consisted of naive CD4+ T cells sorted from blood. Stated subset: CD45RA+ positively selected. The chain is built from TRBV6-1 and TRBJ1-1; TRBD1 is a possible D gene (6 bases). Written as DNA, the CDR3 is TGTGCCAGCCTCCTGAGGGGGACGAACACTGAAGCTTTCTTT. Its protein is CASLLRGTNTEAFF.